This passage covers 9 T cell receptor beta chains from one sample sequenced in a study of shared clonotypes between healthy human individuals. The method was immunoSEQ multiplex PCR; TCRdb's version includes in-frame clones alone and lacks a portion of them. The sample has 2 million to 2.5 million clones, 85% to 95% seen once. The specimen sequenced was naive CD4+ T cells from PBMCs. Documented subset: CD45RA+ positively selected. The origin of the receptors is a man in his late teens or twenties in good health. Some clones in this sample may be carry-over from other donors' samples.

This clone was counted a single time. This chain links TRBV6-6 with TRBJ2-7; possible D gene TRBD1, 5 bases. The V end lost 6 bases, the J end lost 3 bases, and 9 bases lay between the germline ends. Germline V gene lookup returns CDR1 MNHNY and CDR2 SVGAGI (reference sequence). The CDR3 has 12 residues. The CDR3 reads CASSLDNYEQYF. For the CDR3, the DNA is TGTGCCAGCAGCTTGGACAACTACGAGCAGTACTTC.

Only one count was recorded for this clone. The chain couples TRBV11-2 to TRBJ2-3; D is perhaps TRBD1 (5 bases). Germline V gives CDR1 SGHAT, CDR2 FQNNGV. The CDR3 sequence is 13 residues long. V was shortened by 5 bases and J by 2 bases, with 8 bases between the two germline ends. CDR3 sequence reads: CASSLRATDTQYF. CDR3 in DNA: TGTGCCAGCAGCCTCAGGGCCACAGATACGCAGTATTTT.

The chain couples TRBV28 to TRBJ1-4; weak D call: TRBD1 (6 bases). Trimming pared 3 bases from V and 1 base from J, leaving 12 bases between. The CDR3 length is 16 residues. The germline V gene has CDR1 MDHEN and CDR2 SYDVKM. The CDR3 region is CASSLLGAETNEKLFF. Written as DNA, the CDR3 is TGTGCCAGCAGTTTGTTGGGGGCAGAAACTAATGAAAAACTGTTTTTT. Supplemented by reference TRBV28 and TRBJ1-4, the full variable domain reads DVKVTQSSRYLVKRTGEKVFLECVQDMDHENMFWYRQDPGLGLRLIYFSYDVKMKEKGDIPEGYSVSREKKERFSLILESASTNQTSMYLCASSLLGAETNEKLFFGSGTQLSVL.

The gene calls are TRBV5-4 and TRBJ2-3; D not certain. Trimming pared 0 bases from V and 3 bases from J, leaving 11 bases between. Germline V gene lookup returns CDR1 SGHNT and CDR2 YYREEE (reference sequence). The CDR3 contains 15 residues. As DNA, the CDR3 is TGTGCCAGCAGCTTGGATACATCTGAGACAGATACGCAGTATTTT. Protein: CASSLDTSETDTQYF.

CDR3 amino acids: CATPGGNTGELFF. In DNA, the CDR3 is TGTGCCACCCCGGGGGGGAACACCGGGGAGCTGTTTTTT. This chain joins TRBV6-9 and TRBJ2-2, with 7 bases lining up with TRBD2. The CDR3 is made up of 13 amino acids. The J segment lost 1 base and the V segment lost 10 bases, leaving 3 bases of the junction unmatched. Germline assignment: CDR1 MNHGY and CDR2 SVAAGI.

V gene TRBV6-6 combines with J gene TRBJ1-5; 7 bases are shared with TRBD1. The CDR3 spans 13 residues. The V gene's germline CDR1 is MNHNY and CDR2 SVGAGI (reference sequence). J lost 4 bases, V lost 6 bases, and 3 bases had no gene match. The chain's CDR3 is CASRIQGNQPQHF. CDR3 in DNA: TGTGCCAGCAGGATACAGGGGAATCAGCCCCAGCATTTT.

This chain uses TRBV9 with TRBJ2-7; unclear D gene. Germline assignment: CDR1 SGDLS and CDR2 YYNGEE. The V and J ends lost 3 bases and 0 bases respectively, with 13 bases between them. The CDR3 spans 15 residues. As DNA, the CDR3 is TGTGCCAGCAGCGAATTCAAGGAGAGCTCCTACGAGCAGTACTTC. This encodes CASSEFKESSYEQYF. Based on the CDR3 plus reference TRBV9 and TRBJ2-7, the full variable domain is DSGVTQTPKHLITATGQRVTLRCSPRSGDLSVYWYQQSLDQGLQFLIQYYNGEERAKGNILERFSAQQFPDLHSELNLSSLELGDSALYFCASSEFKESSYEQYFGPGTRLTVT.

The CDR3 bases are TGTGCCAGTAGTATACTTGAGGGACAGGGATTGAACACTGAAGCTTTCTTT. It translates to CASSILEGQGLNTEAFF. This chain joins TRBV19 and TRBJ1-1; 9 nucleotides line up with TRBD1. CDR3 size: 17 residues. Germline loops: CDR1 LNHDA, CDR2 SQIVND (reference sequence). The J segment lost 0 bases and the V segment lost 2 bases, leaving 7 bases of the junction unmatched.

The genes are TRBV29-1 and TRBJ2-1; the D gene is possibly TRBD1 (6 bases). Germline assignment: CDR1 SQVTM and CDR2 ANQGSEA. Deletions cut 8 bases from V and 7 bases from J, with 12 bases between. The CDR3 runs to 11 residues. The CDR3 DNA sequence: TGCAGCCTCTGGCAGGGGAATGAGCAGTTCTTC. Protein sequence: CSLWQGNEQFF.